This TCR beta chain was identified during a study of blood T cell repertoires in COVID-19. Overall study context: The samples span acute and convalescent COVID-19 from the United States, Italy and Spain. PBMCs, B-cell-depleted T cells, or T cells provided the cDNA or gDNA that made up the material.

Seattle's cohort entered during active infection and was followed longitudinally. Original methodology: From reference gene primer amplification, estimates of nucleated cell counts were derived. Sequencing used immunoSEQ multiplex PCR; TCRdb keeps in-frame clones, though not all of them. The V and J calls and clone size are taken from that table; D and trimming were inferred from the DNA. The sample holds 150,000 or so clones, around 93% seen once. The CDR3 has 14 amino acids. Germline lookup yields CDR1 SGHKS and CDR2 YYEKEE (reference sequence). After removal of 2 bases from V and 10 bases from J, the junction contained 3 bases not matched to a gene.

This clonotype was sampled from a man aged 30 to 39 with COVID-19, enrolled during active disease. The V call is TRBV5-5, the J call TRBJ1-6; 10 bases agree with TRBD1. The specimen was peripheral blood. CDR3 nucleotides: TGTGCCAGCAGCTTAGACAGGGGGCCCTCACCCCTCCACTTT. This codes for CASSLDRGPSPLHF.